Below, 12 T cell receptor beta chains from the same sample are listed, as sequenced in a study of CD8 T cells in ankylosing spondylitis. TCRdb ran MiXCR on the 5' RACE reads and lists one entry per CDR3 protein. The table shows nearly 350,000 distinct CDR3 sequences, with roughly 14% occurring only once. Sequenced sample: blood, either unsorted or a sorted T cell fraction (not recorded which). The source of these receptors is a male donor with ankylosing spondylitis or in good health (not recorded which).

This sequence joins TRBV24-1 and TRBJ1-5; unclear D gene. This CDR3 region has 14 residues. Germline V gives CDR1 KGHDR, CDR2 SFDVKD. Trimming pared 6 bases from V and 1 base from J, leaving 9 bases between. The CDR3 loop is CATSSPGSNQPQHF. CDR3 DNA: TGTGCCACCAGTAGCCCGGGGAGCAATCAGCCCCAGCATTTT.

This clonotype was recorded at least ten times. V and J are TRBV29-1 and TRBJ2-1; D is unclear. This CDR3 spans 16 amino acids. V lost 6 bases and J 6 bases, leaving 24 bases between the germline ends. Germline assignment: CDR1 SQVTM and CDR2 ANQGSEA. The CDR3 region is CSVHLVTDWNLNEQFF. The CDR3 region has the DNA TGCAGCGTACACCTAGTTACAGACTGGAACCTCAATGAGCAGTTCTTC.

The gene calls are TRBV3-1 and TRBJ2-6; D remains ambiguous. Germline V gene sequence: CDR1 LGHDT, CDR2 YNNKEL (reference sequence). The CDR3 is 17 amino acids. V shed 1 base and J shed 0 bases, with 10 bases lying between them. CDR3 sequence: CASSQVPDFSGANVLTF. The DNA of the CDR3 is TGTGCCAGCAGCCAAGTCCCCGACTTCTCTGGGGCCAACGTCCTGACTTTC.

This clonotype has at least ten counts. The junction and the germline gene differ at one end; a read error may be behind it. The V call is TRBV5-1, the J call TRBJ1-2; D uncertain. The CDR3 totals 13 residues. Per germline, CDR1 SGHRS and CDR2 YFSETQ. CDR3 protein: CASSLAGNYGYTF. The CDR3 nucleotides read TGTGCCAGCAGCTTAGCTGGAAACTATGGCTACACCTTC.

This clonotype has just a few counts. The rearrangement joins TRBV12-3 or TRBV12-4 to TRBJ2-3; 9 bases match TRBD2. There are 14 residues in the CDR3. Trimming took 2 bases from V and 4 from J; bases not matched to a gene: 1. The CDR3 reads CASSLRGGADTQYF. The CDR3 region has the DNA TGTGCCAGCAGTTTACGCGGGGGGGCAGATACGCAGTATTTT.

Here the CDR3 reads CASSEELVEAFF. The CDR3 DNA reads as TGTGCCAGCAGTGAAGAGCTGGTTGAAGCTTTCTTT. The chain joins TRBV2 to TRBJ1-1; D gene ambiguous. The CDR3 length is 12 residues. Between the trimmed V and J ends, which lost 1 base and 7 bases, there was a span of 7 bases. Germline values: CDR1 SNHLY, CDR2 FYNNEI.

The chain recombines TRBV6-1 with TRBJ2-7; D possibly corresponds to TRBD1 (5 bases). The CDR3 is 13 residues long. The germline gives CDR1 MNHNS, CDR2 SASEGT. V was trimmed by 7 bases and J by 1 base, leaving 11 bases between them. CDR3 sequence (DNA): TGTGCCAGCACCGAGACAGCTTCCTACGAGCAGTACTTC. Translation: CASTETASYEQYF.

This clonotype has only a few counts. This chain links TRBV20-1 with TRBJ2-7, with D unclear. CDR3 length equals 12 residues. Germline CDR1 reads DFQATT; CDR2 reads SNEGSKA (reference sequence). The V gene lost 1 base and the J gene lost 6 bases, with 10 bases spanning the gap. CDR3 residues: CSARATSLEQYF. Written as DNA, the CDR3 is TGCAGTGCTAGAGCAACTTCCCTCGAGCAGTACTTC.

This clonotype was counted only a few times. CDR3 sequence (DNA): TGCAGTGCTAGACCCTCCCCCGGGGATATCCCACGACGTTTCGGGGAGCTGTTTTTT. Amino acids: CSARPSPGDIPRRFGELFF. The chain employs TRBV20-1 and TRBJ2-2, with D possibly being TRBD2 (5 bases). Trimming removed 2 bases from V and 7 bases from J, with 29 bases in between. Germline CDR1 reads DFQATT; CDR2 reads SNEGSKA (reference sequence). The CDR3 is 19 residues long.

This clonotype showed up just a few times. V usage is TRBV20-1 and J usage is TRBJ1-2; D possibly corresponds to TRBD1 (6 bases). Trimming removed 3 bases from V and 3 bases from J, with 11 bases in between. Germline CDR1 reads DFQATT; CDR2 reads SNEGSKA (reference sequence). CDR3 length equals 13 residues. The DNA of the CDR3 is TGCAGTGCTAGCCAGGGGTATTACTATGGCTACACCTTC. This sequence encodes CSASQGYYYGYTF.

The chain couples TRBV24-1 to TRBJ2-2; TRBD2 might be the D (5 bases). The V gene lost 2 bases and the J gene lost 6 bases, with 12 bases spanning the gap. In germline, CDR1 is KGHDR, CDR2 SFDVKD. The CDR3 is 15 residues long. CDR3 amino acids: CATSDSRLIPGELFF. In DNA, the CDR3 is TGTGCCACCAGTGATTCCCGACTAATCCCCGGGGAGCTGTTTTTT.

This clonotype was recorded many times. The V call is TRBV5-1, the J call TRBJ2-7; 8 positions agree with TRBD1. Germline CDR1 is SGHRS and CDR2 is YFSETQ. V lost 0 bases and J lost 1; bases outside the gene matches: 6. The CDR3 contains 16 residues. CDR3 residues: CASSLEGGQASYEQYF. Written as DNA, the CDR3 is TGCGCCAGCAGCTTGGAAGGGGGACAGGCTTCCTACGAGCAGTACTTC.